The text below deals with one T cell receptor (beta chain). This clone was seen only once. Its antigen remains unidentified. No per-base quality is available; no much larger clone lies one base away. The sample originates from a study of technical replicates of blood from a few donors (dated by TCRdb to about 2017). The CDR3, cysteine through phenylalanine, is 17 amino acids long. The sequence is cut down to CDR3 DNA, 51 bases in frame from base 1. Via the germline V gene, CDR1 is SGHTA and CDR2 FQGNSA. The junction shows trimming of 3 bases on V and 6 bases on J, and the gene matches do not reach 5 bases of it. The method behind the library was the immunoSEQ multiplex PCR assay. TCRdb re-hosts the immuneACCESS table, in-frame sequences only. Its copies lack some clones; in the studies checked, an unresolved V gene accounts for under half of them, and the cause for the rest is not known. This sample is represented by tens of thousands of clones; about 96% of them were singletons. Of the sample, 0.3% to 0.35% is held by the ten largest clones.

The sample consisted of T cells isolated from PBMCs. The sequence came from a human donor in good health. Recombination connected TRBV7-2 to TRBJ2-2, with 15 bases aligning to TRBD2. CDR3 sequence: CASSLPGLAGGAGELFF. DNA sequence: TGTGCCAGCAGCTTGCCTGGACTAGCGGGAGGGGCCGGGGAGCTGTTTTTT.